This T cell receptor beta chain was captured in a study of cytomegalovirus exposure and HLA in healthy donors. General study points: CMV serostatus was the only recorded immune exposure for donors.

CDR3 length equals 17 residues. Deletions cut 4 bases from V and 0 bases from J, with 17 bases between. CDR1 and CDR2 from the germline V gene are LNHDA and SQIVND (reference sequence). In its sample, this clone was seen once. What it binds is unknown. In nominal health when sampled, donors likely had unrecorded immune exposures nonetheless. With 60 Vbeta and 13 Jbeta primers, the PCR was carried out. Libraries were prepared by immunoSEQ multiplex PCR; TCRdb keeps only in-frame clonotypes and omits some of them. The sample has 130,000 or so clones, roughly three quarters seen once. The sequenced sample consisted of PBMCs. This receptor was obtained from a woman in her sixties or seventies in good health and CMV-seronegative. The gene calls are TRBV19 and TRBJ2-3; D perhaps matches TRBD1 (6 bases). CDR3 in amino acids: CASSSVGTRLSTDTQYF. Written as DNA, the CDR3 is TGTGCCAGTAGTAGTGTCGGGACAAGATTAAGCACAGATACGCAGTATTTT.